Given below is one T cell receptor (beta chain) in context. Its antigen is unknown. No base quality information exists; no much larger clone differs at one position. Receptor libraries were prepared by the immunoSEQ multiplex PCR assay. TCRdb obtained this table from immuneACCESS and retained in-frame rearrangements with V and J assigned. These tables miss some clones; where compared with another copy, unresolved V genes account for less than half of the shortfall, and the remainder is unexplained. The sample yields about 180,000 clones; around 94% were counted once. Of the sample, about 1.4% falls within the top ten clones. This record belongs to a study of control samples from healthy donors and cancer patients (dated by TCRdb to the early 2020s). The CDR3 covers 15 residues, taking in both the cysteine and the phenylalanine. Solely the CDR3 DNA is kept, with 45 bases framed from the first base. The germline V gene (reference sequence) sets CDR1 to MNHNY and CDR2 to SVGAGI. V loses 2 bases, J loses 2 bases, and the germline ends lie 12 bases apart.

The chain employs TRBV6-6 and TRBJ1-1; the D segment could be TRBD1, given 6 matching bases. The sample comprised blood. The sequence was collected from a woman younger than 35 in good health. CDR3 loop: CASSYPGQSNTEAFF. Here is the DNA: TGTGCCAGCAGTTACCCCGGACAGAGCAACACTGAAGCTTTCTTT.